The 10 T cell receptor beta chains listed next were all sequenced from one sample in a study of beta chain features in type 1 diabetes. The study reverse transcribed the entire isolated RNA, so it sequenced expressed TCRB transcripts. The protocol was immunoSEQ multiplex PCR, while the TCRdb copy is restricted to in-frame clones and leaves out a portion. In the table there are a few hundred thousand clones, roughly 9.6% of which are singletons. The sample consisted of naive CD4+ T cells from blood. Receptor source: a woman between 18 and 30 years old in good health.

The chain recombines TRBV5-6 with TRBJ2-1; 10 bases align to TRBD2. The CDR3 covers 16 residues. V dropped 6 bases and J dropped 8; count of bases not matched to a gene: 14. CDR1 is SGHDT and CDR2 is YYEEEE in the germline V gene. The CDR3 loop reads CASTRPLSGRAYEQFF. DNA for the CDR3: TGTGCCAGCACCCGCCCCCTCAGCGGGAGGGCCTATGAGCAGTTCTTC.

V and J are TRBV23-1 and TRBJ1-1, with 12 bases identical to TRBD1. TRBV23-1 is an open reading frame whose function is uncertain. V shed 7 bases, J shed 4 bases, and the junction held 13 bases outside the gene matches. CDR3 length: 17 residues. In nucleotides, the CDR3 is TGCGCCAGCAAGACCGGGACAGGGGGCCAGATTTCCACTGAAGCTTTCTTT. It specifies CASKTGTGGQISTEAFF.

This clone turned up a few times. The rearrangement uses TRBV2 and TRBJ1-1; D unclear. This CDR3 is built from 12 residues. The ends were cut back, 10 bases at V and 4 bases at J, with 13 bases in the middle. Germline CDR1 reads SNHLY; CDR2 reads FYNNEI. The CDR3 nucleotides are TGTGCCACCACATACGGAGGCACTGAAGCTTTCTTT. It translates to CATTYGGTEAFF. Combining the CDR3 with reference TRBV2 and TRBJ1-1 gives the whole variable domain EPEVTQTPSHQVTQMGQEVILRCVPISNHLYFYWYRQILGQKVEFLVSFYNNEISEKSEIFDDQFSVERPDGSNFTLKIRSTKLEDSAMYFCATTYGGTEAFFGQGTRLTVV.

The chain has TRBV6-5 and TRBJ1-3, with TRBD1 as a possible D gene (5 bases). Germline V gives CDR1 MNHEY, CDR2 SVGAGI. CDR3 length: 14 amino acids. The V end was cut by 6 bases, the J end by 2 bases, with 11 bases between. The CDR3 DNA reads as TGTGCCAGCAGCCCAGGGTCGCCTGGAAACACCATATATTTT. It translates to CASSPGSPGNTIYF.

This clone was counted many times. This rearrangement joins TRBV7-9 to TRBJ2-3; 8 positions agree with TRBD2. V shed 6 bases, J shed 0 bases, and the junction held 8 bases outside the gene matches. Germline V gene lookup returns CDR1 SEHNR and CDR2 FQNEAQ (reference sequence). There are 16 residues in the CDR3. The CDR3 coding sequence is TGTGCCAGCAGGGAAACTAGCGGATCTAGCACAGATACGCAGTATTTT. Amino acids: CASRETSGSSTDTQYF.

The chain is built from TRBV6-1 and TRBJ2-5; D is perhaps TRBD1 (6 bases). V dropped 5 bases and J dropped 1 base, with 14 bases sitting between them. Germline lookup yields CDR1 MNHNS and CDR2 SASEGT. The CDR3 runs 15 residues. The CDR3 reads CASSQALQGQETQYF. Here the CDR3 DNA reads TGTGCCAGCAGTCAGGCCTTACAGGGCCAAGAGACCCAGTACTTC.

This clone has only a few counts. The chain joins TRBV5-1 to TRBJ2-1, with TRBD2 matching over 8 bases. Unmatched junction bases numbered 9, after V lost 0 bases and J lost 7 bases. In germline, CDR1 is SGHRS, CDR2 YFSETQ. The CDR3 totals 16 residues. The CDR3 sequence is CASSLVAGGMGNEQFF. In DNA, the CDR3 is TGCGCCAGCAGCTTGGTTGCGGGGGGAATGGGGAATGAGCAGTTCTTC.

The gene calls are TRBV5-1 and TRBJ1-1, with D uncertain. V dropped 9 bases and J dropped 8 bases, with 20 bases sitting between them. Germline CDR1 is SGHRS and CDR2 is YFSETQ. The CDR3 sequence is 13 residues long. CDR3 in amino acids: CATRPRDDMEAFF. CDR3 nucleotides: TGCGCCACCCGCCCCCGGGATGATATGGAAGCTTTCTTT.

This clone has just a few counts. The chain is built from TRBV18 and TRBJ2-1, with TRBD2 matching over 9 bases. This CDR3 is 14 amino acids long. Germline V lookup: CDR1 KGHSH, CDR2 LQKENI. With V trimmed by 1 base and J by 5 bases, 0 bases remained unmatched. CDR3 nucleotides: TGTGCCAGCTCACCACTAGCGGGAGACAATGAGCAGTTCTTC. Its translation: CASSPLAGDNEQFF.

The V call is TRBV29-1, the J call TRBJ1-1; 7 bases match TRBD1. The CDR3 is 14 residues long. The V gene's germline CDR1 is SQVTM and CDR2 ANQGSEA. Trimming removed 4 bases from V and 4 bases from J; junction bases left unmatched: 9. The CDR3 coding sequence is TGCAGCGTTGTTCCCATTACAGGGGCCACTGAAGCTTTCTTT. Its protein is CSVVPITGATEAFF.